Presented here are 15 T cell receptor beta chains from one specimen sequenced in a study of T cell responses to AZD1222 COVID-19 vaccine. The assay was immunoSEQ multiplex PCR, and TCRdb's table has in-frame clones only and misses some. The repertoire holds around 180,000 clones, with more than 70% as singletons. This sample comprised peripheral blood, obtained 28 days after the second AZD1222 dose. The receptor source for this set is an adult who received the AZD1222 COVID-19 vaccine.

The J gene is TRBJ2-1, the V gene TRBV6-5; D is ambiguous. This CDR3 comprises 12 residues. The V end was cut by 6 bases, the J end by 4 bases, with 7 bases between. Germline lookup yields CDR1 MNHEY and CDR2 SVGAGI. CDR3 in DNA: TGTGCCAGCAGCCCAAGGTACAATGAGCAGTTCTTC. Translating gives CASSPRYNEQFF.

The chain is built from TRBV7-9 and TRBJ2-7; 10 bases agree with TRBD1. Germline CDR1 SEHNR, CDR2 FQNEAQ (reference sequence). The CDR3 sequence is 18 residues long. Trimming removed 5 bases from V and 3 bases from J; junction bases left unmatched: 16. CDR3 DNA: TGTGCCAGCAGCACGGGACAGGGGACTCTAGCGGCGGACTACGAGCAGTACTTC. Translated, it gives CASSTGQGTLAADYEQYF.

The rearrangement links TRBV5-6 to TRBJ2-3, with 7 positions matching TRBD1. The CDR3 is 16 residues long. J gave up 2 bases and V 0 bases, and 6 bases lay outside the gene matches. Germline V gives CDR1 SGHDT, CDR2 YYEEEE. This CDR3 is CASSLVDRLTTDTQYF. The CDR3 coding sequence is TGTGCCAGCAGCTTGGTGGACAGGCTCACCACAGATACGCAGTATTTT.

The table lists this clone with a count of one. The chain links TRBV28 to TRBJ2-7, with 7 bases matching TRBD2. The CDR3 sequence is 15 residues long. CDR1 and CDR2 from the germline V gene are MDHEN and SYDVKM. Losses at the gene ends were 7 bases for V and 0 bases for J; bases not matched to a gene: 9. CDR3 sequence (DNA): TGTGCCAGCACCCTTGGGGGGGGATACTCCTACGAGCAGTACTTC. Residues: CASTLGGGYSYEQYF.

The rearrangement uses TRBV5-6 and TRBJ2-7, with TRBD2 as a possible D gene (7 bases). Trimming took off 5 bases at V and 3 bases at J, with 21 bases between the two ends. CDR1 and CDR2 from the germline V gene are SGHDT and YYEEEE. This CDR3 has 16 residues. Here the CDR3 reads CASSSVTGGPFYEQYF. CDR3 DNA sequence: TGTGCCAGCAGTTCTGTGACGGGGGGCCCCTTCTACGAGCAGTACTTC.

This clone has a handful of counts. J is TRBJ2-2 and V is TRBV27; D gene ambiguous. Trimming took off 7 bases at V and 6 bases at J, with 12 bases between the two ends. Germline CDR1 is MNHEY and CDR2 is SMNVEV (reference sequence). The CDR3 is 13 residues long. The DNA for the CDR3 is TGTGCCAGCATGGCGGTAAGGGCCGGGGAGCTGTTTTTT. This gives the protein CASMAVRAGELFF.

The chain uses TRBV10-3 and TRBJ2-2; 8 bases are shared with TRBD2. J gave up 3 bases and V 2 bases, and 2 bases lay outside the gene matches. This CDR3 has 15 residues. Germline V lookup: CDR1 ENHRY, CDR2 SYGVKD. CDR3: CAISEREGYTGELFF. Here the CDR3 DNA reads TGTGCCATCAGTGAGCGGGAGGGCTACACCGGGGAGCTGTTTTTT.

In this sample, this clone turned up once. The rearrangement joins TRBV5-4 to TRBJ1-4, with 8 positions matching TRBD1. The ends lost 3 bases at V and 6 bases at J; junction bases unmatched: 4. The CDR3 sequence is 14 residues long. The germline CDR1 and CDR2 sequences are SGHNT and YYREEE (reference sequence). DNA for the CDR3: TGTGCCAGCAGCTCGGACAGGGTTTATGAAAAACTGTTTTTT. Its translation: CASSSDRVYEKLFF.

The chain links TRBV5-4 to TRBJ1-2; no clear D. Germline V gives CDR1 SGHNT, CDR2 YYREEE (reference sequence). V was cut by 3 bases and J by 4 bases, with 13 bases left in between. The CDR3 runs 14 residues. DNA for the CDR3: TGTGCCAGCAGCTCGATGAGCCTGGGCTATGGCTACACCTTC. This encodes CASSSMSLGYGYTF.

This rearrangement joins TRBV11-2 to TRBJ2-5; 8 nucleotides line up with TRBD2. Germline-derived CDR1 and CDR2 are SGHAT and FQNNGV. The CDR3 spans 17 residues. Unmatched junction bases numbered 8, after V lost 0 bases and J lost 2 bases. The DNA of the CDR3 is TGTGCCAGCAGCTTAGATCGGGAGGTAGCGGGGCAAGAGACCCAGTACTTC. Its protein is CASSLDREVAGQETQYF.

The genes are TRBV10-3 and TRBJ2-1, with 8 bases lining up with TRBD2. The CDR3 totals 13 residues. J gave up 6 bases and V 6 bases, and 4 bases lay outside the gene matches. Germline values: CDR1 ENHRY, CDR2 SYGVKD. The DNA of the CDR3 is TGTGCCATCAGAGGACTAGCTACCAATGAGCAGTTCTTC. This translates into CAIRGLATNEQFF.

This clone was counted once. The chain is built from TRBV5-1 and TRBJ2-7; TRBD1 or TRBD2 may be the D gene (5 bases each). Germline V CDR1 and CDR2: SGHRS, YFSETQ. V was shortened by 5 bases and J by 0 bases, with 15 bases between the two germline ends. CDR3 length: 15 residues. CDR3: CASRFGTASSYEQYF. The CDR3 DNA reads as TGCGCCAGCAGATTCGGGACGGCGAGCTCCTACGAGCAGTACTTC. Full variable domain (remainder filled in from reference TRBV5-1 and TRBJ2-7): KAGVTQTPRYLIKTRGQQVTLSCSPISGHRSVSWYQQTPGQGLQFLFEYFSETQRNKGNFPGRFSGRQFSNSRSEMNVSTLELGDSALYLCASRFGTASSYEQYFGPGTRLTVT.

The V and J genes are TRBV5-6 and TRBJ1-5; D is possibly TRBD1 (5 bases). CDR3 length equals 16 residues. Trimming removed 0 bases at V and 1 base at J, with 11 bases between. Per germline, CDR1 SGHDT and CDR2 YYEEEE. CDR3 region: CASSLVGVGSNQPQHF. The CDR3 bases are TGTGCCAGCAGCTTGGTGGGGGTGGGGAGCAATCAGCCCCAGCATTTT. The variable domain in full, completed from reference TRBV5-6 and TRBJ1-5, reads DAGVTQSPTHLIKTRGQQVTLRCSPKSGHDTVSWYQQALGQGPQFIFQYYEEEERQRGNFPDRFSGHQFPNYSSELNVNALLLGDSALYLCASSLVGVGSNQPQHFGDGTRLSIL.

This clone was observed a single time. The chain employs TRBV5-1 and TRBJ1-2, with 8 bases aligning to TRBD1. The CDR3 runs 15 residues. Germline trimming cut 5 bases from V and 2 bases from J; bases unmatched to any gene: 8. CDR1 is SGHRS, CDR2 YFSETQ, per germline. CDR3 amino acids: CASRSGQELNYGYTF. The CDR3 DNA follows: TGCGCCAGCAGGTCGGGACAGGAGCTCAACTATGGCTACACCTTC.

This chain links TRBV7-3 with TRBJ2-3; TRBD2 matches 13 bases. Germline V gene lookup returns CDR1 SGHTA and CDR2 FQGTGA. Germline trimming cut 5 bases from V and 3 bases from J; bases unmatched to any gene: 5. The CDR3 covers 16 residues. CDR3 DNA sequence: TGTGCCAGCAGCCATGGGACTAGCGGGACGACAGATACGCAGTATTTT. The encoded protein is CASSHGTSGTTDTQYF. Supplemented by reference TRBV7-3 and TRBJ2-3, the full variable domain reads GAGVSQTPSNKVTEKGKYVELRCDPISGHTALYWYRQSLGQGPEFLIYFQGTGAADDSGLPNDRFFAVRPEGSVSTLKIQRTERGDSAVYLCASSHGTSGTTDTQYFGPGTRLTVL.